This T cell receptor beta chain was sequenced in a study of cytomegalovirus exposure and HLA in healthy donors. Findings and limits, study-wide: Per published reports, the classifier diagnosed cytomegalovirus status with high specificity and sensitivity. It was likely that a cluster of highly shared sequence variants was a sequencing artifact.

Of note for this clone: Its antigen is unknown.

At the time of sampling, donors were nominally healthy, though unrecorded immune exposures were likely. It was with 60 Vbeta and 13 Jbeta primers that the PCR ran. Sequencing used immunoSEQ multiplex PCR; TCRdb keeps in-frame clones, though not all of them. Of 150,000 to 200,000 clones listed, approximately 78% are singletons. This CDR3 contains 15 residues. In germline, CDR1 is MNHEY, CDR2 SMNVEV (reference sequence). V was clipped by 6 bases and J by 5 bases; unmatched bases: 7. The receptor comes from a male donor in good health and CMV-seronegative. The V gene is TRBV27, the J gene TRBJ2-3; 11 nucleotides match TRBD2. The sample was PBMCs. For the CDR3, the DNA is TGTGCCAGCAGCTTTAGCGGGAGGGGAGGAGATACGCAGTATTTT. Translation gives CASSFSGRGGDTQYF.